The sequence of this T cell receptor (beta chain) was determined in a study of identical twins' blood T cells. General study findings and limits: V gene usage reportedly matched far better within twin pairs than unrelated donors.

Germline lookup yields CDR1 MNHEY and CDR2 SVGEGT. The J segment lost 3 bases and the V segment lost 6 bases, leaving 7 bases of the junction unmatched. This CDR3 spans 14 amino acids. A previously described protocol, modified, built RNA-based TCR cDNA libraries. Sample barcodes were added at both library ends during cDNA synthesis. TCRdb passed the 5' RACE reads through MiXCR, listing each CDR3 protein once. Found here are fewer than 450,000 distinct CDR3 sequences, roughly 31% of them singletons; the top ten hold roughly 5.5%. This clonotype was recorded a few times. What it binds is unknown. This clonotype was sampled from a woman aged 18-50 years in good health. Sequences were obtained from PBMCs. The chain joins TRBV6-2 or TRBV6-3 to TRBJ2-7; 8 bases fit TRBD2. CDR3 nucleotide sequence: TGTGCCAGCAGGCTACTAGCGGCTAACTACGAGCAGTACTTC. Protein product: CASRLLAANYEQYF.